This T cell receptor beta chain was identified during a study of OX40 agonist ivuxolimab in advanced cancers. About the full investigation: Ivuxolimab was a fully human IgG2 agonistic monoclonal antibody targeting the costimulatory receptor OX40 (CD134). Intravenous ivuxolimab was administered to patients every 2 weeks at six dose levels: 0.01, 0.1, 0.3, 1.5, 3 and 10 mg/kg. Of the roughly 50 dose-escalation patients, hepatocellular carcinoma was present in approximately 20, melanoma in approximately 15, renal cell carcinoma in 9 and head and neck cancer in 9. In the dose-escalation cohort, more than 75% of patients were male, and the mean age was around 60 years, with a range of roughly 20 to 85. Prior anti-PD-1, anti-PD-L1 or anti-CTLA-4 therapy was permitted, and checkpoint inhibitors had been received by about 44% of dose-escalation patients. Partial responses occurred in three dose-escalation patients, of whom one had hepatocellular carcinoma and two had cutaneous melanoma. The purpose of peripheral TCRbeta sequencing was to test whether ivuxolimab changed TCR sequence diversity and led to clonal T-cell expansion. The monotherapy dose-escalation portion (N ≈ 52 patients) of the phase I ivuxolimab trial is reported in the paper. What the study reported, not specific to this receptor: At doses of 0.1 to 3.0 mg/kg, clonal expansion of both CD4+ and CD8+ T cells in blood was seen between baseline and week 6. Which antigens the clonally expanded peripheral T cells were specific for was not determined. Low levels of normalized T-cell clonal expansion were also seen in some patients who did not respond. After ivuxolimab, more expanded clones were found on average in CD8+ T cells than in CD4+ T cells. Partial responders in the 0.1-3.0 mg/kg groups had among the lowest normalized peripheral clonal expansion, especially among CD8+ T cells.

Patients with a history of autoimmune disease or receiving systemic immunosuppression were excluded from the trial. Peripheral blood for TCR sequencing was collected from all dose cohorts at baseline, on cycle 4 day 1, and on cycle 7 day 1. The samples were drawn from a first-in-human, open-label, multicenter phase I dose-escalation trial of ivuxolimab. The trial enrolled adults with locally advanced or metastatic head and neck squamous cell, hepatocellular, melanoma or renal cell carcinoma. Before TCR sequencing, CD4+ T cells and CD8+ T cells were sorted from peripheral blood as separate populations. The CDR3, from cysteine to phenylalanine, totals 16 residues. The retained sequence is limited to the CDR3, 48 bases, with the frame set at the first base. CDR1 SEHNR and CDR2 FQNEAQ are derived from the germline V gene (reference sequence). V is shortened by 1 base, J by 6 bases, and the region joining them spans 19 bases.

To note about this clone: Its antigen remains unidentified. No base quality values were provided; no much bigger clone lies one nucleotide off.

Genomic DNA was isolated from the sorted cells so that the TCRbeta CDR3 region could be sequenced. The immunoSEQ Assay was used to sequence the TCRbeta CDR3 regions. TCRdb provides this immuneACCESS table in a form limited to in-frame rearrangements. Some clones are lacking; in checked studies, under half of them reflect an unresolved V gene, and why the rest are absent is not known. This sample gives tens of thousands of clones in total; about 94% of them show up just once. The ten largest clones represent roughly a tenth of the sample. The sample was CD4+ or CD8+ T cells sorted from blood, taken in a trial of the OX40 agonist ivuxolimab. This TCR derives from an adult with an advanced solid tumor such as melanoma, head and neck, liver or kidney cancer. The chain was built from TRBV7-9 and TRBJ2-7, and possibly TRBD2, on 6 matching bases. At the DNA level, the sequence is TGTGCCAGCAGCTTAGGTCGGGGGACCCTACTCGGCGAGCAGTACTTC. Translated, this is CASSLGRGTLLGEQYF.